This is a list of T cell receptor beta chains from one sample in a study of cytomegalovirus exposure and HLA in healthy donors. Data came from immunoSEQ multiplex PCR; TCRdb stores just in-frame clones and leaves some out. Of roughly 200,000 clones in the sample, roughly 80% were seen once. Sequencing was performed on PBMCs. The origin of the receptors is a female donor in good health and CMV-seronegative. CDR3s include the opening cysteine and the closing phenylalanine or tryptophan. A D gene is named only where the DNA matches it firmly. The size of a clone is reported for some rows only, either as once, few or many, or as a class for expanded clones.

J gene | D gene | V gene | clone size | CDR3 length | CDR3 protein | CDR3 DNA
TRBJ2-2 | TRBD2 | TRBV5-6 | - | 16 | CASSTTSGRAAGELFF | TGTGCCAGCAGCACTACTAGCGGGAGGGCTGCCGGGGAGCTGTTTTTT
TRBJ2-7 | TRBD1 | TRBV5-1 | - | 15 | CASSPTGDSTYEQYF | TGCGCCAGCAGCCCGACAGGGGACAGCACCTACGAGCAGTACTTC
TRBJ2-7 | - | TRBV2 | - | 15 | CASSGEGVVSYEQYF | TGTGCCAGCAGCGGAGAGGGGGTGGTATCCTACGAGCAGTACTTC
TRBJ1-2 | TRBD1 | TRBV9 | - | 19 | CASSAFVRQGSRANYGYTF | TGTGCCAGCAGCGCTTTCGTCCGACAGGGGAGTAGGGCTAACTATGGCTACACCTTC
TRBJ2-3 | TRBD1 | TRBV7-3 | - | 15 | CASSIGQGSTDTQYF | TGTGCCAGCAGCATCGGACAGGGAAGCACAGATACGCAGTATTTT
TRBJ2-3 | - | TRBV5-1 | few | 15 | CASSGPASPTDTQYF | TGCGCCAGCAGCGGGCCCGCGTCTCCCACAGATACGCAGTATTTT
TRBJ2-2 | - | TRBV5-8 | - | 15 | CASSHRVRGAGELFF | TGTGCCAGCAGTCACAGGGTTCGGGGTGCCGGGGAGCTGTTTTTT
TRBJ2-3 | TRBD2 | TRBV27 | - | 16 | CASSILAGGQGDTPYF | TGTGCCAGCAGTATTCTAGCGGGAGGGCAAGGAGATACGCCGTATTTT
TRBJ1-4 | TRBD1 | TRBV7-2 | - | 16 | CASSAGTGVGVEKLFF | TGTGCCAGCAGCGCCGGGACAGGGGTCGGCGTAGAAAAACTGTTTTTT
TRBJ1-1 | - | TRBV25-1 | - | 13 | CASSRTERTEAFF | TGTGCCAGCTCAAGGACAGAAAGGACTGAAGCTTTCTTT
TRBJ1-2 | - | TRBV14 | - | 14 | CASSQVRGPYGYTF | TGTGCCAGCAGCCAAGTGCGTGGTCCCTATGGCTACACCTTC
TRBJ1-2 | TRBD1 | TRBV2 | - | 14 | CASSAETGGDGYTF | TGTGCCAGCAGTGCCGAGACAGGGGGCGATGGCTACACCTTC
TRBJ2-3 | TRBD1 | TRBV28 | - | 15 | CASSGGTGSTDTQYF | TGTGCCAGCAGCGGCGGGACAGGGTCCACAGATACGCAGTATTTT
TRBJ1-5 | - | TRBV18 | - | 13 | CASSGGGNQSQHF | TGTGCCAGCTCAGGGGGGGGGAATCAGTCCCAGCATTTT
TRBJ1-2 | - | TRBV18 | - | 13 | CASSPLESYGYTF | TGTGCCAGCTCACCACTAGAAAGCTATGGCTACACCTTC
TRBJ2-1 | - | TRBV27 | - | 12 | CASSLYPGEQFF | TGTGCCAGCAGTTTATATCCGGGTGAGCAGTTCTTC
TRBJ1-5 | TRBD1 | TRBV19 | - | 19 | CASSTEGQGGFSGNQPQHF | TGTGCCAGTAGTACGGAAGGACAGGGGGGCTTTTCCGGCAATCAGCCCCAGCATTTT
TRBJ2-5 | - | TRBV19 | - | 14 | CASSIQGVQETQYF | TGTGCCAGTAGTATACAGGGTGTTCAAGAGACCCAGTACTTC
TRBJ2-5 | TRBD1 | TRBV5-4 | - | 15 | CASSTGQEVRETQYF | TGTGCCAGCAGCACTGGACAGGAGGTGCGAGAGACCCAGTACTTC
TRBJ1-2 | - | TRBV2 | - | 16 | CASSEWAVGRVRRYTF | TGTGCCAGCAGTGAATGGGCGGTAGGCAGGGTCCGTCGCTACACCTTC
TRBJ2-3 | TRBD2 | TRBV30 | few | 14 | CAWASGRHTDTQYF | TGTGCCTGGGCTAGCGGGAGGCACACAGATACGCAGTATTTT
TRBJ2-3 | - | TRBV15 | few | 18 | CATSRAGGGQRRTDTQYF | TGTGCCACCAGCAGAGCGGGGGGTGGACAGAGACGCACAGATACGCAGTATTTT
TRBJ1-6 | - | TRBV10-3 | once | 15 | CAIQDTKSHNSPLHF | TGTGCCATCCAGGACACCAAGTCCCATAATTCACCCCTCCACTTT
TRBJ2-1 | - | TRBV11-3 | - | 12 | CASSLYRDEQFF | TGTGCCAGCAGCCTCTACCGGGATGAGCAGTTCTTC
TRBJ2-7 | - | TRBV5-6 | - | 16 | CASSPKSLRSPYEQYF | TGTGCCAGCAGCCCGAAGTCCCTGCGGAGCCCCTACGAGCAGTACTTC
TRBJ2-1 | - | TRBV7-3 | - | 15 | CASSLNTALAGEQFF | TGTGCCAGCAGCTTAAATACGGCACTAGCTGGTGAGCAGTTCTTC
TRBJ2-4 | - | TRBV14 | - | 15 | CASSPGPGVRNIQYF | TGTGCCAGCAGCCCGGGCCCGGGAGTGCGGAACATTCAGTACTTC
TRBJ1-1 | TRBD1 | TRBV6-6 | few | 15 | CASSPGTGPNTEAFF | TGTGCCAGCAGTCCCGGGACAGGTCCGAACACTGAAGCTTTCTTT
TRBJ1-4 | - | TRBV5-4 | - | 11 | CASSLGQQVHF | TGTGCCAGCAGCTTGGGTCAACAAGTGCACTTT
TRBJ2-3 | - | TRBV19 | once | 13 | CASRPESSSTQYF | TGTGCCAGTAGGCCCGAGTCGAGTAGTACGCAGTATTTT
TRBJ1-5 | - | TRBV19 | - | 15 | CASRGGRGSNQPQHF | TGTGCCAGTAGGGGTGGACGGGGTAGCAATCAGCCCCAGCATTTT
TRBJ1-1 | TRBD1 | TRBV5-1 | - | 16 | CASSRDRGAGNTEAFF | TGCGCCAGCAGTAGGGACAGGGGGGCCGGGAACACTGAAGCTTTCTTT
TRBJ2-3 | - | TRBV15 | - | 19 | CATSTSLTRLGGSTDTQYF | TGTGCCACCAGCACTAGCTTGACTAGACTAGGCGGGAGCACAGATACGCAGTATTTT
TRBJ2-1 | TRBD2 | TRBV6-5 | - | 15 | CASRYSGGAYNEQFF | TGTGCCAGCAGATACAGCGGGGGGGCTTACAATGAGCAGTTCTTC
TRBJ2-3 | TRBD2 | TRBV7-9 | - | 14 | CASSLGGGSDTQYF | TGTGCCAGCAGCTTAGGCGGGGGGTCAGATACGCAGTATTTT
TRBJ2-7 | - | TRBV9 | - | 16 | CASSVDGGGHSYEQYF | TGTGCCAGCAGCGTAGACGGCGGGGGCCACTCCTACGAGCAGTACTTC
TRBJ2-7 | TRBD2 | TRBV10-3 | - | 15 | CAISDIAGRSYEQYF | TGTGCCATCAGTGATATAGCGGGGCGCTCCTACGAGCAGTACTTC
TRBJ2-3 | TRBD2 | TRBV7-2 | - | 15 | CASSLTSGRTDTQYF | TGTGCCAGCAGTTTGACTAGCGGGAGGACAGATACGCAGTATTTT
TRBJ2-1 | - | TRBV11-2 | - | 15 | CASTVGLVQNNEQFF | TGTGCCAGCACCGTAGGACTGGTACAAAACAATGAGCAGTTCTTC
TRBJ1-1 | TRBD1 | TRBV6-1 | - | 14 | CAGRQGAVYTEAFF | TGTGCCGGGAGACAGGGGGCGGTTTACACTGAAGCTTTCTTT
TRBJ2-3 | TRBD2 | TRBV29-1 | - | 16 | CSVERTSGRSTDTQYF | TGCAGCGTTGAGAGGACTAGCGGGAGGAGCACAGATACGCAGTATTTT
TRBJ1-2 | - | TRBV11-2 | - | 14 | CASSSSGANYGYTF | TGTGCCAGCAGCTCCTCCGGGGCTAACTATGGCTACACCTTC
TRBJ1-1 | TRBD1 | TRBV28 | - | 14 | CASSYTGQGAGAFF | TGTGCCAGCAGTTACACGGGACAGGGTGCGGGGGCTTTCTTT
TRBJ2-1 | TRBD2 | TRBV11-1 | few | 16 | CASSLPGTSGRGEQFF | TGTGCCAGCAGCCTCCCCGGGACTAGCGGGAGAGGCGAGCAGTTCTTC
TRBJ2-7 | TRBD1 | TRBV6-6 | - | 14 | CASRGPDRVYEQYF | TGTGCCAGCAGGGGCCCGGACAGGGTCTACGAGCAGTACTTC
TRBJ1-6 | - | TRBV6-1 | - | 15 | CASSEQGSVSSPLHF | TGTGCCAGCAGTGAACAGGGTAGTGTTAGTTCACCCCTCCACTTT
TRBJ2-7 | TRBD2 | TRBV7-9 | - | 15 | CASSSAGGPRDEQYF | TGTGCCAGCAGCTCCGCGGGAGGGCCTAGGGACGAGCAGTACTTC
TRBJ1-2 | TRBD1 | TRBV5-1 | - | 14 | CASGLDRVDYGYTF | TGCGCCAGCGGACTGGACAGGGTGGACTATGGCTACACCTTC
TRBJ2-1 | TRBD1 | TRBV6-1 | once | 15 | CASSTDRGYDNEQFF | TGTGCCAGCAGCACAGACAGGGGGTACGACAATGAGCAGTTCTTC